Listed here are 14 T cell receptor beta chains from one sample, sequenced in a study of T cells after yellow fever vaccination. TCRdb passed the 5' RACE reads through MiXCR, listing each CDR3 protein once. The data show roughly 500,000 distinct CDR3 sequences, with around 21% seen just once and over 11% held by the top ten. Sequenced here: PBMCs, sampled 15 days after the yellow fever booster vaccination. The receptors stem from a man aged 30 to 39 who received the YFV17D yellow fever vaccine.

This chain connects TRBV20-1 to TRBJ2-7, with a weak D call TRBD2 (5 bases). CDR1 is DFQATT and CDR2 is SNEGSKA in the germline V gene (reference sequence). This CDR3 is 14 amino acids long. Trimming removed 4 bases at V and 1 base at J, with 14 bases between. The CDR3 coding sequence is TGCAGTGCTACCGGGCGGAGAGGGTCCTACGAGCAGTACTTC. Amino acid sequence: CSATGRRGSYEQYF.

This clonotype was recorded a few times. The gene calls are TRBV29-1 and TRBJ2-2; D unresolved. Germline V gene lookup returns CDR1 SQVTM and CDR2 ANQGSEA. This CDR3 contains 13 residues. Deletions cut 8 bases from V and 0 bases from J, with 10 bases between. The CDR3: CSSSAPNTGELFF. The CDR3 coding sequence is TGCAGCTCCTCTGCCCCGAACACCGGGGAGCTGTTTTTT.

In this sample, this clonotype turned up many times. V gene TRBV5-1 combines with J gene TRBJ2-7; TRBD2 agrees at 11 bases. Looked up from germline, CDR1 is SGHRS and CDR2 is YFSETQ. The CDR3 length is 16 residues. Trimming at V came to 4 bases and at J to 2 bases, leaving 8 bases not matched to a gene. This CDR3 reads CASSLDSTSGAYEQYF. CDR3 DNA sequence: TGCGCCAGCAGCCTCGATTCGACTAGCGGGGCCTACGAGCAGTACTTC.

This chain joins TRBV6-2 or TRBV6-3 and TRBJ2-1; the D is unclear. Per the germline V gene, CDR1 is MNHEY and CDR2 is SVGEGT. The V end was cut by 2 bases, the J end by 12 bases, with 14 bases between. This CDR3 comprises 13 residues. CDR3 coding DNA: TGTGCCAGCAGTTACACCAAAAATTTGAGGCAGTTCTTC. This codes for CASSYTKNLRQFF.

This sequence joins TRBV6-5 and TRBJ2-1; 12 bases fit TRBD2. Per the germline V gene, CDR1 is MNHEY and CDR2 is SVGAGI. Losses at the gene ends were 4 bases for V and 0 bases for J; bases not matched to a gene: 4. This CDR3 contains 17 residues. CDR3 nucleotide sequence: TGTGCCAGCAGTTCTAGCGGGAGGGCCAGCTCCTACAATGAGCAGTTCTTC. This encodes CASSSSGRASSYNEQFF.

This clonotype was counted only a few times. The chain combines TRBV20-1 with TRBJ2-3; perhaps TRBD2 as D (5 bases). The length of the CDR3 is 15 residues. The germline gives CDR1 DFQATT, CDR2 SNEGSKA (reference sequence). Trimming pared 3 bases from V and 2 bases from J, leaving 15 bases between. DNA of the CDR3: TGCAGTGCTAGGATTCGGGAACCGTTCACAGATACGCAGTATTTT. Its protein is CSARIREPFTDTQYF.

The chain is built from TRBV7-8 and TRBJ2-6; D gene uncertain. Per the germline V gene, CDR1 is SGHVS and CDR2 is FQNEAQ. CDR3 length equals 18 residues. The V end was cut by 5 bases, the J end by 1 base, with 18 bases between. The CDR3 DNA reads as TGTGCCAGCAGCCCCGTAGTTCTCGAGATTTCTGGGGCCAACGTCCTGACTTTC. It codes for CASSPVVLEISGANVLTF.

The gene calls are TRBV7-9 and TRBJ2-3; D is ambiguous. V was shortened by 5 bases and J by 3 bases, with 12 bases between the two germline ends. This CDR3 has 14 amino acids. Germline CDR1 and CDR2: SEHNR and FQNEAQ (reference sequence). In DNA form, the CDR3 reads TGTGCCAGCAGCCCCCGACTTGGTACAGATACGCAGTATTTT. As protein: CASSPRLGTDTQYF.

The CDR3 reads CASSLASGRNQPQHF. As DNA, the CDR3 is TGTGCCAGCAGCTTGGCCTCAGGGAGGAATCAGCCCCAGCATTTT. V gene TRBV5-5 combines with J gene TRBJ1-5, with D perhaps TRBD1 (5 bases). CDR3 length: 15 residues. V was trimmed by 0 bases and J by 4 bases, leaving 11 bases between them. Per the germline V gene, CDR1 is SGHKS and CDR2 is YYEKEE (reference sequence).

This clonotype occurred a few times. The rearrangement links TRBV30 to TRBJ1-1; D call uncertain. The germline V gene encodes CDR1 GTSNPN and CDR2 SVGIG (reference sequence). This CDR3 is built from 10 residues. V was trimmed by 3 bases and J by 6 bases, leaving 5 bases between them. CDR3 DNA sequence: TGTGCCTGGAGCGATGCTGAAGCTTTCTTT. It specifies CAWSDAEAFF.

The gene calls are TRBV28 and TRBJ2-7; 10 nucleotides match TRBD2. Unmatched junction bases numbered 13, after V lost 5 bases and J lost 0 bases. CDR1 MDHEN and CDR2 SYDVKM come from the germline V gene. This CDR3 is built from 18 residues. For the CDR3, the DNA is TGTGCCAGCAGTGCCTCCCTGGGCGTAGCGGGAGGCTCCTACGAGCAGTACTTC. This encodes CASSASLGVAGGSYEQYF.

The rearrangement joins TRBV5-1 to TRBJ2-1; D unresolved. There are 14 residues in the CDR3. Germline CDR1 and CDR2: SGHRS and YFSETQ. V gave up 4 bases and J gave up 5 bases, with 13 bases separating them. The DNA for the CDR3 is TGCGCCAGCAGCCCGTTAATACCCAACAATGAGCAGTTCTTC. It translates to CASSPLIPNNEQFF.

This clonotype was found a few times. The V and J genes are TRBV7-2 and TRBJ2-1, with 12 bases that match TRBD2. Losses at the gene ends were 3 bases for V and 9 bases for J; bases not matched to a gene: 6. This CDR3 contains 15 residues. Germline V gene lookup returns CDR1 SGHTA and CDR2 FQGNSA. CDR3 DNA sequence: TGTGCCAGCAGCTTGACTAGCGGGAGACTGGTTGAGCAGTTCTTC. Amino acid sequence: CASSLTSGRLVEQFF. The variable domain in full, with the rest retrieved from reference TRBV7-2 and TRBJ2-1, is GAGVSQSPSNKVTEKGKDVELRCDPISGHTALYWYRQSLGQGLEFLIYFQGNSAPDKSGLPSDRFSAERTGGSVSTLTIQRTQQEDSAVYLCASSLTSGRLVEQFFGPGTRLTVL.

About this clonotype: At one of its ends the junction is not consistent with the germline gene, which may arise from a read error. The V and J genes are TRBV12-3 or TRBV12-4 and TRBJ2-4, with 12 bases that match TRBD2. The CDR3 runs to 14 residues. As DNA, the CDR3 is TGTGCCAGCAGTTTTAGCCTAGCGGGAGGGCGGTCCTCGTTC. Its protein is CASSFSLAGGRSSF.